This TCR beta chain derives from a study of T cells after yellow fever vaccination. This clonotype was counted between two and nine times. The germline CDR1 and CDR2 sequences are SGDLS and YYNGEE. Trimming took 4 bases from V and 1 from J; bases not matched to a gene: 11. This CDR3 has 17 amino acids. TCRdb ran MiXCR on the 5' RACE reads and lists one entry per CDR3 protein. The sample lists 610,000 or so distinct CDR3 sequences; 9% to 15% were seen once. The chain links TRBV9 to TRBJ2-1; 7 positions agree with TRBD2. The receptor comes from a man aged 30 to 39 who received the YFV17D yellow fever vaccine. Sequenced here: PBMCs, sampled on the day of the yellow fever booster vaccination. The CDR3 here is CASSTPELAPSYNEQFF. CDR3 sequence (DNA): TGTGCCAGCAGCACTCCCGAACTAGCGCCTTCCTACAATGAGCAGTTCTTC.